This T cell receptor beta chain was profiled in a study of cytotoxic CD8 clonotypes in ibrutinib-treated CLL. Study-wide background: The patients, around 10 relapsed/refractory and under 16 treatment-naive, included about 17 who were IGHV unmutated. It was after a median about 11 months of treatment, range 6 to 36, that response samples were taken.

The protocol was immunoSEQ multiplex PCR, while the TCRdb copy is restricted to in-frame clones and leaves out a portion. The sample shows tens of thousands of clones, 69% of them seen only once. The CDR3 runs to 14 residues. V gave up 3 bases and J gave up 1 base; unmatched junction bases: 2. CDR1 and CDR2 (germline): SGHRS, YFSETQ. About this clone itself: Its target is unknown.

Broader study findings: Sampling times differed between sustained-remission and progressing patients. Measured clonality at baseline was greater than in age-matched healthy donors and tracked with circulating CD8+ T-cell counts.

The sequence derives from a human donor with chronic lymphocytic leukemia. The chain has TRBV5-1 and TRBJ2-5; 8 bases fit TRBD1. Material: PBMCs, obtained at disease progression, from a patient treated with ibrutinib. This CDR3 is CASSSTGAQETQYF. CDR3 coding DNA: TGCGCCAGCAGCTCGACAGGGGCCCAAGAGACCCAGTACTTC.